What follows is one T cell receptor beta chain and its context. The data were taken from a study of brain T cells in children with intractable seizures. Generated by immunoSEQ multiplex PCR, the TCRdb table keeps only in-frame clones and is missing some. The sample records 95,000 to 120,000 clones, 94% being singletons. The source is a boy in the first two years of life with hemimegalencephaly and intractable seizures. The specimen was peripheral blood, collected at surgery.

CDR3 coding DNA: TGCAGCGTTGCCAGGGGAGCTAACTATGGCTACACCTTC. It translates to CSVARGANYGYTF. The chain links TRBV29-1 to TRBJ1-2, with TRBD1 as a possible D gene (6 bases). V lost 4 bases and J lost 0, with 9 bases in between. Germline lookup yields CDR1 SQVTM and CDR2 ANQGSEA. The CDR3 is 13 amino acids.